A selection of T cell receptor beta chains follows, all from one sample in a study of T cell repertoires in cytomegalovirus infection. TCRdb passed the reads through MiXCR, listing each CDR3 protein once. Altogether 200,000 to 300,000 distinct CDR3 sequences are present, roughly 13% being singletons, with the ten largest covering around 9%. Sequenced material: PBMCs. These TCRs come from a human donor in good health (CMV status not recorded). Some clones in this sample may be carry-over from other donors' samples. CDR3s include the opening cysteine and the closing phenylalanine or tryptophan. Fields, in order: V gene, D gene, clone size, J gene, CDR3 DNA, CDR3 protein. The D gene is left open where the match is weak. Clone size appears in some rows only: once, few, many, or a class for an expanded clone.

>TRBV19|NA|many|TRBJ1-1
TGTGCCTCCATGGGGGGGTCCGGGGGAATGAACACTGAAGCTTTCTTT
CASMGGSGGMNTEAFF
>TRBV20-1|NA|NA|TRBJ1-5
TGCAGTGCAGCAACAGGGAGCAATCAGCCCCAGCATTTT
CSAATGSNQPQHF
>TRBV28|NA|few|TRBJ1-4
TGTGCCAGCAGTTTAATGACAACTAATGAAAAACTGTTTTTT
CASSLMTTNEKLFF
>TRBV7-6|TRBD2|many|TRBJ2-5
TGTGCCAGCAGCTCGGACTGGACTAGCGGACCCCAAGAGACCCAGTACTTC
CASSSDWTSGPQETQYF
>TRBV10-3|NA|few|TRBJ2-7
TGTGCCATCAGTGAGTCGGCGGACGAGCAGTACTTC
CAISESADEQYF
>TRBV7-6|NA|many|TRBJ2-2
TGTGCCAGCAGCTTCCGTCTCGGGGAGCTGTTTTTT
CASSFRLGELFF
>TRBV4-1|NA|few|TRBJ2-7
TGCGCCAGCAGCCATCGAGTGATGACTGGGACTTCGAGCTCCTACGAGCAGTACTTC
CASSHRVMTGTSSSYEQYF
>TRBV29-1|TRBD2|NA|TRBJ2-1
TGCAGCGTTTACTGGCTAGCGGGGGGCCGAGATGAGCAGTTCTTC
CSVYWLAGGRDEQFF
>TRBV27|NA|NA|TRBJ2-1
TGTGCCAGCGCCCAGGGACCCTACAATGAGCAGTTCTTC
CASAQGPYNEQFF
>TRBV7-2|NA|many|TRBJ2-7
TGTGCCAGCAGCTTAAATCGGTGGGGTGCGGGTGGATTCTACGAGCAGTACTTC
CASSLNRWGAGGFYEQYF
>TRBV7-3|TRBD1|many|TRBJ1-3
TGTGCCAGCAGCCGAACAGGGGGTGGTGGAAACACCATATATTTT
CASSRTGGGGNTIYF
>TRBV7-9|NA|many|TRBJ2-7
TGTGCCAGCGGGGACAATCTAGGCTACGAGCAGTACTTC
CASGDNLGYEQYF
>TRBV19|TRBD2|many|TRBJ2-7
TGTGCCAGTAGTATGGCGGCTAGCGGGGGCTACGAGCAGTACTTC
CASSMAASGGYEQYF
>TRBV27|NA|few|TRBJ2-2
TGTGCCAGCAGAACACTAGCTACGGACACCGGGGAGCTGTTTTTT
CASRTLATDTGELFF
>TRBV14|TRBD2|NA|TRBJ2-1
TGTGCCAGCAGCCAAAGGTCGGGGGGCTACAATGAGCAGTTCTTC
CASSQRSGGYNEQFF
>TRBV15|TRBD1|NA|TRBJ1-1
TGTGCCACCAGCAGCTACGGACAGGGCCGGGCTGAAGCTTTCTTT
CATSSYGQGRAEAFF
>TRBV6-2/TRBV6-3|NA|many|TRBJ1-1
TGTGCCAGCAGTCGGGGGGACACTGAAGCTTTCTTT
CASSRGDTEAFF
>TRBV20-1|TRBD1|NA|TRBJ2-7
TGCAGTGCTTATCCGGGACAGGGGTCTTCCGAGCAGTACTTC
CSAYPGQGSSEQYF
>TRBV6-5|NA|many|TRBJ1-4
TGTGCCAGCAGTTACTCGGCGCTTGGGGTTTTCGAAAAACTGTTTTTT
CASSYSALGVFEKLFF
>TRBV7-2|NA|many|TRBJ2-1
TGTGCCAGCAGCTTAGGTACTACTAACTACAATGAGCAGTTCTTC
CASSLGTTNYNEQFF
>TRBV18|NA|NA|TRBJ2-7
TGTGCCAGCTCACCTAATATGGCGGGACTGTACGAGCAGTACTTC
CASSPNMAGLYEQYF
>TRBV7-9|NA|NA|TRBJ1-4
TGTGCCAGCAGCTTCCCTTCGACAGAAACTAATGAAAAACTGTTTTTT
CASSFPSTETNEKLFF
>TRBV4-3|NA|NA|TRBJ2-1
TGCGCCAGCAGCCAAGGCCTCTACCGGGAGCGGTTCTTC
CASSQGLYRERFF
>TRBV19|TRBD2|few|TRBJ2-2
TGTGCCAGTAGTACCCTTTACCCTAGCGGGAGCTGGAACACCGGGGAGCTGTTTTTT
CASSTLYPSGSWNTGELFF
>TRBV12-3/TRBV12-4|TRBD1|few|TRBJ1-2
TGTGCCAGCAGAGTCGACAGGGGGCAAGGCTACACCTTC
CASRVDRGQGYTF
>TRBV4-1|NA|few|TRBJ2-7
TGCGCCAGCAGCCAAGAAGGACCAAGGGGTGGCGAGCAGTACTTC
CASSQEGPRGGEQYF
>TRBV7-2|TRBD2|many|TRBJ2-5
TGTGCCAGCAGCTTAACCCCCGGGACTAGCGGGAGGAGGCCAGAGACCCAGTACTTC
CASSLTPGTSGRRPETQYF
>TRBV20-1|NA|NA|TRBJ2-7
TGCAGTGCTAGAGACGGGGCTGTGCAGTACTTC
CSARDGAVQYF
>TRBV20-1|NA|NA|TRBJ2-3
TGCAGTGCTAAAGCCCCTGCTACGCAGTATTTT
CSAKAPATQYF
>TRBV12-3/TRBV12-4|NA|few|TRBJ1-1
TGTGCCAGCACCTTGGGGGGGGGCGGGAACACTGAAGCTTTCTTT
CASTLGGGGNTEAFF
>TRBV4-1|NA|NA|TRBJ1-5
TGCGCCAGCAGCCAAAGAGAACAGGGAGGCAATCAGCCCCAGCATTTT
CASSQREQGGNQPQHF
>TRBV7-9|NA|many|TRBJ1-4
TGTGCCAGCAGCTTAGTCTTCGGAACCGCGGGTGAAAAACTGTTTTTT
CASSLVFGTAGEKLFF
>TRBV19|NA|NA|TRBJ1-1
TGTGCCAGTAGTAGGGGACGGGGGAACACTGAAGCTTTCTTT
CASSRGRGNTEAFF
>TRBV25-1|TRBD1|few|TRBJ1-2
TGTGCCAGCATCGGACAGGGGGACTATGGCTACACCTTC
CASIGQGDYGYTF
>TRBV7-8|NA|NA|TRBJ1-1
TGTGCCAGCAGCTTAGTTGAGGGTACTGAAGCTTTCTTT
CASSLVEGTEAFF